These 32 T cell receptor beta chains were all obtained from the same sample, sequenced in a study of T cell responses to AZD1222 COVID-19 vaccine. Repertoires were generated with immunoSEQ multiplex PCR, while TCRdb's copy carries only in-frame clones and drops some. The table shows 140,000 to 150,000 clones, with about 90% occurring only once. The material sequenced was peripheral blood, taken on day 0 of AZD1222 vaccination. These receptor sequences come from an adult in good health.

The chain recombines TRBV23-1 with TRBJ2-7; D may be TRBD1 (5 bases). TRBV23-1 is noted as an ORF with a role that remains uncertain. The ends were cut back, 2 bases at V and 12 bases at J, with 20 bases in the middle. This CDR3 has 14 amino acids. The CDR3 region is CASSQPGPEPKGYF. The CDR3, as DNA: TGCGCCAGCAGTCAACCAGGGCCAGAGCCCAAGGGGTACTTC.

V is TRBV5-4 and J is TRBJ1-1, with 10 bases identical to TRBD1. The V segment lost 0 bases and the J segment 4 bases; nucleotides outside the gene matches: 6. The germline gives CDR1 SGHNT, CDR2 YYREEE (reference sequence). This CDR3 has 16 amino acids. In nucleotides, the CDR3 is TGTGCCAGCAGCTTGGGGGACAGGGGTAAAGGCACTGAAGCTTTCTTT. Protein sequence: CASSLGDRGKGTEAFF.

This clone came up a few times. The V and J genes are TRBV7-2 and TRBJ1-1; no clear D. Germline V CDR1 and CDR2: SGHTA, FQGNSA. The CDR3 runs 14 residues. V was clipped by 3 bases and J by 0 bases, with 8 bases between them. The CDR3 nucleotides are TGTGCCAGCAGCTTCGAGTTCATGAACACTGAAGCTTTCTTT. Protein product: CASSFEFMNTEAFF.

This chain links TRBV6-2 or TRBV6-3 with TRBJ1-2; 10 nucleotides match TRBD1. CDR3 size: 14 residues. V dropped 5 bases and J dropped 7; count of bases not matched to a gene: 7. The V gene's germline CDR1 is MNHEY and CDR2 SVGEGT. The CDR3 sequence is CASSGRQGAIGYTF. CDR3 sequence (DNA): TGTGCCAGCAGTGGAAGACAGGGGGCGATTGGCTACACCTTC.

The V and J genes are TRBV4-1 and TRBJ1-6, with TRBD1 matching 9 bases. The CDR3 runs to 16 residues. V gave up 2 bases and J gave up 7 bases; unmatched junction bases: 6. CDR1 and CDR2 from the germline V gene are MGHRA and YSYEKL. The CDR3 reads CASSQYLGQGNSPLHF. DNA of the CDR3: TGCGCCAGCAGCCAATATTTGGGACAGGGAAATTCACCCCTCCACTTT.

The chain links TRBV7-2 to TRBJ2-2; possible D gene TRBD2, 5 bases. The CDR3 runs 14 residues. With 5 bases removed from V and 4 bases from J, the gap between germline ends came to 11 bases. The V gene's germline CDR1 is SGHTA and CDR2 FQGNSA. The CDR3 bases are TGTGCCAGCAGCCTAGGACTGCCCACCGGGGAGCTGTTTTTT. Translation: CASSLGLPTGELFF.

The chain links TRBV19 to TRBJ1-2; D is possibly TRBD1 (5 bases). Germline CDR1 LNHDA, CDR2 SQIVND (reference sequence). The CDR3 runs 16 residues. V gave up 1 base and J gave up 9 bases, with 21 bases separating them. The CDR3 sequence: CASSIVGEGTLWSYTF. In DNA, the CDR3 is TGTGCCAGTAGTATAGTAGGGGAGGGGACCTTATGGAGCTACACCTTC.

The gene calls are TRBV24-1 and TRBJ1-6; D ambiguous. CDR3 length: 18 amino acids. V lost 0 bases to trimming and J lost 2 bases, with 13 bases between them. Germline loops: CDR1 KGHDR, CDR2 SFDVKD. The CDR3 region is CATSDLVAASTYNSPLHF. The CDR3, as DNA: TGTGCCACCAGTGATTTGGTGGCAGCATCCACCTATAATTCACCCCTCCACTTT.

This chain joins TRBV19 and TRBJ2-7; TRBD1 matches at 9 bases. Trimming took 4 bases from V and 5 from J; bases not matched to a gene: 3. This CDR3 has 13 amino acids. CDR1 is LNHDA and CDR2 is SQIVND in the germline V gene (reference sequence). DNA for the CDR3: TGTGCCAGTAGTAGGGACAGGGTCCACGAGCAGTACTTC. This translates into CASSRDRVHEQYF. The full variable domain, its missing parts supplied by reference TRBV19 and TRBJ2-7, is DGGITQSPKYLFRKEGQNVTLSCEQNLNHDAMYWYRQDPGQGLRLIYYSQIVNDFQKGDIAEGYSVSREKKESFPLTVTSAQKNPTAFYLCASSRDRVHEQYFGPGTRLTVT.

This clone was recorded a few times. The chain is built from TRBV3-1 (or the pseudogene TRBV3-2) and TRBJ2-2, with D maybe TRBD2 (5 bases). The CDR3 totals 16 residues. V lost 0 bases and J 1 base, leaving 9 bases between the germline ends. Germline V CDR1 and CDR2: LGHDT, YNNKEL (reference sequence). The CDR3 spells CASSQEDGLNTGELFF. The CDR3 DNA reads as TGTGCCAGCAGCCAAGAAGACGGACTGAACACCGGGGAGCTGTTTTTT.

V usage is TRBV19 and J usage is TRBJ1-1; D may be TRBD1 (5 bases). Trimming cost V 4 bases and J 5 bases, with 17 bases left between them. Germline CDR1 and CDR2: LNHDA and SQIVND (reference sequence). The CDR3 totals 15 residues. The CDR3 region has the DNA TGTGCCAGTAGTAACCTCGGGACCGGGGAAACTGAAGCTTTCTTT. Translation: CASSNLGTGETEAFF.

The chain is built from TRBV29-1 and TRBJ1-2; D ambiguous. V was pared by 5 bases and J by 0 bases, with 13 bases between. CDR1 and CDR2 from the germline V gene are SQVTM and ANQGSEA. CDR3 length equals 14 residues. CDR3 protein: CSVSRAGANYGYTF. For the CDR3, the DNA is TGCAGCGTTTCAAGGGCCGGCGCTAACTATGGCTACACCTTC.

V gene TRBV20-1 combines with J gene TRBJ1-2; 9 bases map to TRBD1. V lost 3 bases and J lost 4; bases outside the gene matches: 9. Per the germline V gene, CDR1 is DFQATT and CDR2 is SNEGSKA (reference sequence). The CDR3 totals 15 residues. The chain's CDR3 is CSASIRGQGSYGYTF. The CDR3, as DNA: TGCAGTGCTAGTATTAGGGGACAGGGATCCTATGGCTACACCTTC.

The chain combines TRBV6-5 with TRBJ1-5, with no clear D. Germline V gene lookup returns CDR1 MNHEY and CDR2 SVGAGI. The CDR3 has 14 amino acids. V gave up 6 bases and J gave up 0 bases, with 9 bases separating them. CDR3: CASRFTYSNQPQHF. The DNA for the CDR3 is TGTGCCAGCAGATTTACTTATAGCAATCAGCCCCAGCATTTT.

This clone was seen only a few times. The V gene is TRBV18, the J gene TRBJ1-2; a weak D match, TRBD1 (5 bases). V was clipped by 6 bases and J by 7 bases, with 24 bases between them. This CDR3 region has 16 residues. The germline CDR1 and CDR2 sequences are KGHSH and LQKENI. CDR3 in amino acids: CASSTDWDFSRGGYTF. The CDR3 region has the DNA TGTGCCAGCTCGACCGATTGGGACTTCTCTCGAGGTGGCTACACCTTC.

The rearrangement uses TRBV19 and TRBJ2-7, with TRBD1 matching over 9 bases. The CDR3 is made up of 16 amino acids. With V trimmed by 6 bases and J by 1 base, 10 bases remained unmatched. Looked up from germline, CDR1 is LNHDA and CDR2 is SQIVND (reference sequence). As DNA, the CDR3 is TGTGCCAGTAGCTTAACGCCGGGACAGGGATCCTACGAGCAGTACTTC. Residues: CASSLTPGQGSYEQYF.

The rearrangement joins TRBV14 to TRBJ2-1, with 9 positions matching TRBD2. The germline V gene encodes CDR1 SGHDN and CDR2 FVKESK. J was trimmed by 5 bases and V by 1 base; bases with no gene match: 6. This CDR3 has 16 residues. In DNA, the CDR3 is TGTGCCAGCAGCCAAGGCGGGGGGGTTCTCAACAATGAGCAGTTCTTC. Protein sequence: CASSQGGGVLNNEQFF.

This chain uses TRBV24-1 with TRBJ2-1, with 10 bases matching TRBD2. V lost 9 bases and J lost 0; bases outside the gene matches: 4. Germline V CDR1 and CDR2: KGHDR, SFDVKD. The CDR3 is 15 residues long. The CDR3 loop reads CATGLADSSYNEQFF. CDR3 DNA: TGTGCCACCGGACTAGCGGATAGCTCCTACAATGAGCAGTTCTTC.

The CDR3 reads CASSLRVGDNSPLHF. The DNA for the CDR3 is TGTGCCAGCAGCTTAAGGGTTGGGGATAATTCACCCCTCCACTTT. V is TRBV13 and J is TRBJ1-6; D unclear. This CDR3 contains 15 residues. The V gene's germline CDR1 is PRHDT and CDR2 FYEKMQ (reference sequence). V shed 2 bases and J shed 5 bases, with 10 bases lying between them.

The rearrangement links TRBV7-9 to TRBJ2-5; 7 nucleotides align to TRBD1. CDR3 size: 16 residues. Germline assignment: CDR1 SEHNR and CDR2 FQNEAQ (reference sequence). With V trimmed by 10 bases and J by 2 bases, 16 bases remained unmatched. The chain's CDR3 is CATSLKGARYQETQYF. The CDR3 DNA sequence: TGTGCCACCTCTTTAAAGGGGGCGAGGTATCAAGAGACCCAGTACTTC.

The chain couples TRBV7-2 to TRBJ2-3, with D uncertain. The CDR3 is 15 amino acids. The germline CDR1 and CDR2 sequences are SGHTA and FQGNSA. The ends were cut back, 2 bases at V and 1 base at J, with 10 bases in the middle. The CDR3 DNA is TGTGCCAGCAGCTTAATTTCGGTTCGCACAGATACGCAGTATTTT. Its translation: CASSLISVRTDTQYF.

The J gene is TRBJ2-2, the V gene TRBV7-2, with unresolved D. This CDR3 has 12 amino acids. With 5 bases removed from V and 3 bases from J, the gap between germline ends came to 4 bases. CDR1 and CDR2 from the germline V gene are SGHTA and FQGNSA. CDR3 coding DNA: TGTGCCAGCAGCCCTGACACCGGGGAGCTGTTTTTT. Its translation: CASSPDTGELFF.

The genes are TRBV5-1 and TRBJ1-1; D perhaps matches TRBD1 (5 bases). V lost 5 bases to trimming and J lost 1 base, with 9 bases between them. The CDR3 has 13 amino acids. Germline CDR1 is SGHRS and CDR2 is YFSETQ. The chain's CDR3 is CASSYGGNTEAFF. The CDR3 DNA follows: TGCGCCAGCAGTTATGGGGGGAACACTGAAGCTTTCTTT.

The chain recombines TRBV9 with TRBJ2-3, with 10 bases aligning to TRBD2. Germline trimming cut 2 bases from V and 0 bases from J; bases unmatched to any gene: 3. This CDR3 spans 16 amino acids. Germline V gene data show CDR1 as SGDLS and CDR2 as YYNGEE. The CDR3 is CASSVRTSGSTDTQYF. The CDR3 DNA sequence: TGTGCCAGCAGCGTGAGGACTAGCGGCAGCACAGATACGCAGTATTTT. The full variable domain, in which reference TRBV9 and TRBJ2-3 provide the parts outside the CDR3, is DSGVTQTPKHLITATGQRVTLRCSPRSGDLSVYWYQQSLDQGLQFLIQYYNGEERAKGNILERFSAQQFPDLHSELNLSSLELGDSALYFCASSVRTSGSTDTQYFGPGTRLTVL.

CDR3 in DNA: TGTGCCAGCAGCCAGATTCTTGGTAGCGGCCAGTACTTC. It translates to CASSQILGSGQYF. The chain combines TRBV9 with TRBJ2-5; tentative D call: TRBD2 (6 bases). Germline CDR1 SGDLS, CDR2 YYNGEE. V gave up 4 bases and J gave up 10 bases, with 17 bases separating them. This CDR3 comprises 13 residues.

The genes are TRBV7-9 and TRBJ2-7; D may be TRBD1 or TRBD2 (5 bases each). Trimming left V 2 bases short and J 2 bases short, with 7 bases between. The V gene's germline CDR1 is SEHNR and CDR2 FQNEAQ (reference sequence). The CDR3 covers 13 residues. CDR3 sequence reads: CASSLTGPYEQYF. CDR3 coding DNA: TGTGCCAGCAGCTTAACGGGGCCCTACGAGCAGTACTTC. The full variable domain, rest sourced from reference TRBV7-9 and TRBJ2-7, is DTGVSQNPRHKITKRGQNVTFRCDPISEHNRLYWYRQTLGQGPEFLTYFQNEAQLEKSRLLSDRFSAERPKGSFSTLEIQRTEQGDSAMYLCASSLTGPYEQYFGPGTRLTVT.

CDR3 protein: CASSVTGVRTEAFF. For the CDR3, the DNA is TGTGCCAGTAGTGTGACAGGGGTGCGAACTGAAGCTTTCTTT. V gene TRBV19 combines with J gene TRBJ1-1; 8 bases map to TRBD1. This CDR3 is 14 amino acids long. Trimming removed 5 bases from V and 5 bases from J; junction bases left unmatched: 7. CDR1 and CDR2 (germline): LNHDA, SQIVND (reference sequence).

The chain is built from TRBV27 and TRBJ1-6; D is unclear. The V gene's germline CDR1 is MNHEY and CDR2 SMNVEV (reference sequence). V was trimmed by 2 bases and J by 0 bases, leaving 5 bases between them. The CDR3 length is 15 residues. The CDR3 DNA reads as TGTGCCAGCAGTTTACAGAGCTCCTATAATTCACCCCTCCACTTT. This gives the protein CASSLQSSYNSPLHF.

The chain recombines TRBV4-3 with TRBJ1-2; TRBD1 is a possible D gene (5 bases). This CDR3 is 14 amino acids long. Per germline, CDR1 LGHNA and CDR2 YSLEER. Deletions cut 1 base from V and 8 bases from J, with 14 bases between. CDR3 region: CASSQAAGVSGYTF. The DNA of the CDR3 is TGCGCCAGCAGCCAAGCCGCGGGGGTATCGGGCTACACCTTC.

The chain joins TRBV11-2 to TRBJ1-6; D unresolved. Germline CDR1 is SGHAT and CDR2 is FQNNGV. Between the trimmed V and J ends, which lost 4 bases and 14 bases, there was a span of 15 bases. CDR3 length: 13 residues. CDR3 loop: CASSSTSVSALHF. The CDR3 DNA reads TGTGCCAGCAGCTCCACATCCGTTTCGGCCCTCCACTTT.

The chain recombines TRBV6-4 with TRBJ2-1, with a tentative D call TRBD2 (5 bases). The germline CDR1 and CDR2 sequences are MRHNA and SNTAGT. Trimming cost V 6 bases and J 2 bases, with 14 bases left between them. This CDR3 has 15 residues. This chain's CDR3 is CASRETPTTYNEQFF. In DNA, the CDR3 is TGTGCCAGCAGAGAGACACCGACTACCTACAATGAGCAGTTCTTC.

The gene calls are TRBV10-2 and TRBJ2-3; D might be TRBD1 or TRBD2, each matching 5 bases. The V end was cut by 2 bases, the J end by 2 bases, with 14 bases between. CDR1 is WSHSY and CDR2 is SAAADI in the germline V gene. The CDR3 covers 16 residues. The CDR3 spells CASSEPGPGYTDTQYF. In DNA form, the CDR3 reads TGCGCCAGCAGTGAGCCGGGACCCGGTTACACAGATACGCAGTATTTT.